This T cell receptor (beta chain) appears in the sequencing data of a study of T cell repertoires in aging, cancer and after chemotherapy (dated by TCRdb to about 2019). Study-level background: Donors spanned six age groups from 30 or younger to 70 or older, with at least three individuals per group. The study profiled peripheral blood TCR beta repertoires from healthy donors and cancer patients to examine immunoaging and T cell reconstitution after chemotherapy. Alongside fewer than 100 healthy donors serving as a reference group, the cohort included roughly 220 cancer patients, of whom some 91 had hematological cancers and some 130 had solid cancers. TCR repertoires from healthy donor controls were recorded over periods of several months to years and showed clear clonal overlap between repeated samplings. The complete dataset included 8 million to 9.5 million TCR reads. Summary of the overall study and its limitations: Compared with age-matched healthy donors, untreated patients with either hematological or solid cancers had significantly lower TCR diversity in the blood along with higher clonality. Declining TCR diversity with age in healthy donors was mainly explained by loss of richness; in cancer patients, loss of evenness also contributed. According to the authors, the repertoire data do not permit conclusions about immunological memory after chemotherapy. An increase in median generation probability over the chemotherapy interval was observed in both cancer cohorts, suggesting that the repertoire was reconstituted through rebound thymic output.

Rearranged TRB sequences spanning V, D and J segments were amplified in a multiplex touch-down PCR with a mixed TRB-A/B primer pool. Two consecutive PCR reactions with Phusion HS II polymerase added Illumina adapters and sample indices to the amplicons. After gel purification with the NucleoSpin Gel and PCR Clean-up kit, the amplicons were checked using Qubit and an Agilent 2100 Bioanalyzer. Libraries were sequenced on an Illumina MiSeq using 600-cycle, single-indexed, paired-end runs. Under the source paper's analysis protocol: TRB sequences were processed with MiXCR versions 2.12 and 3.0.5. Each unique CDR3 nucleotide sequence was treated as one clone, and only productive sequences with two or more reads were kept. Repertoire metrics included Shannon diversity, evenness, clonality (one minus evenness), and alpha-parameterized diversity profiles from alpha 0 to 5. The IGoR algorithm was used to calculate generation probabilities for clones in the paired samples taken before and after chemotherapy. The public reads were quality trimmed at Q25 with fastp and then assembled into clones with MiXCR by TCRdb, keeping productive beta chains. Entries that share a CDR3 protein sequence are merged under the most common genes and DNA. TCRdb's processing, not the authors' own work, is the source of the V and J calls. For this sample there are several thousand distinct CDR3 sequences; approximately 40% appear just once. The leading ten clones occupy approximately 44% of the sample.

Instead of sorted cells or RNA, genomic DNA extracted from peripheral blood served as the source for amplifying TCR beta rearrangements. This clonotype appeared a few times. This clone's antigen is unknown. The sample holds no much larger clone one base away, and base qualities are not on file. Trimming leaves V shorter by 3 bases and J shorter by 8 bases, with the junction holding 5 bases beyond the gene matches. Via the germline V gene, CDR1 is KGHSH and CDR2 LQKENI. From cysteine to phenylalanine, the CDR3 is 13 amino acids long. Of the read, only the CDR3 DNA is kept; its 39 bases are in frame from base 1.

Material: blood. The chain is encoded by TRBV18 joined to TRBJ1-1; a stretch of 8 junction bases matches TRBD1. This receptor was obtained from a human donor in good health. The DNA sequence is TGTGCCAGCTCACCGGAGCAGGGGGCCGAAGCTTTCTTT. This codes for CASSPEQGAEAFF.